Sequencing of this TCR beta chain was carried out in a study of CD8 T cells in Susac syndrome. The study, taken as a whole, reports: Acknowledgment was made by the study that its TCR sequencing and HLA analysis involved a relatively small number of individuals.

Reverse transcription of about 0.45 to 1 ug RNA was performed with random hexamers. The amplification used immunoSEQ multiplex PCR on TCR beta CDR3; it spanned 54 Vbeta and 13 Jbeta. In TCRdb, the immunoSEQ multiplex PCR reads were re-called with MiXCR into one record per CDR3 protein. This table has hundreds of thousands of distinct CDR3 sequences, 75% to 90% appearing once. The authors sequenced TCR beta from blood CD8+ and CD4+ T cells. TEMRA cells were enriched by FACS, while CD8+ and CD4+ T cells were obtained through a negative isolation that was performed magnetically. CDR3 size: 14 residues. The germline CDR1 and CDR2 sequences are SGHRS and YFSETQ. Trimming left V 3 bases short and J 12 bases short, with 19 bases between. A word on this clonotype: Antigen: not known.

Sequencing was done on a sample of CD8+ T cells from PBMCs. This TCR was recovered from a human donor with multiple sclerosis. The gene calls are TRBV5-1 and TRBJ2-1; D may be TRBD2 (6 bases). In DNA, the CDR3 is TGCGCCAGCAGCTCTAGCGAGGGGTATTCGGGGCAGTTCTTC. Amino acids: CASSSSEGYSGQFF.